Listed below are T cell receptor beta chains from one sample, sequenced in a study of T cells in Graves' hyperthyroidism and ophthalmopathy. TCRdb recomputed calls from the multiplex PCR reads with MiXCR, one row per CDR3 protein. This sample carries some 210,000 distinct CDR3 sequences, 15% to 20% of them seen once, and the ten largest clones take 50%. Sequencing was performed on blood. These TCRs come from a man in his fifties or sixties with Graves' hyperthyroidism. Each CDR3 is given with its conserved first and last residue. A D gene is named only where the DNA matches it firmly. For some rows the clone size is stated as once, few or many, or as a class when expanded; others skip it.

clone_size	d_call	v_call	j_call	cdr3_nt	cdr3_aa
few	-	TRBV7-9	TRBJ2-5	TGTGCCAGCAGCTTGGAGGAAGAGACCCAGTACTTC	CASSLEEETQYF
many	-	TRBV28	TRBJ2-1	TGTGCCAGCAGTTTGCCCGACTTGGGTTGGAATGAGCAGTTCTTC	CASSLPDLGWNEQFF
many	-	TRBV5-1	TRBJ2-3	TGCGCCAGCAGCTTGGAAGGGTCAGGAGGAGATACGCAGTATTTT	CASSLEGSGGDTQYF
many	TRBD2	TRBV28	TRBJ2-1	TGTGCCAGCAGTCTACCGGGAGGGATGAATGAGCAGTTCTTC	CASSLPGGMNEQFF
many	TRBD2	TRBV18	TRBJ2-1	TGTGCCAGCTCACCACCGGGACTAGCTACCAATGAGCAGTTCTTC	CASSPPGLATNEQFF
many	-	TRBV12-3/TRBV12-4	TRBJ1-2	TGTGCCAGCAGTTTTAGCAGGGTGGAAGGCTACACCTTC	CASSFSRVEGYTF
few	-	TRBV9	TRBJ1-5	TGTGCCAGCAGCGCCACAGGTTGGGGCGGTCAGCCCCAGCATTTT	CASSATGWGGQPQHF
-	TRBD2	TRBV6-5	TRBJ2-3	TGTGCCAGCAGTTCGTGGGAGGGCCTAGATACGCAGTATTTT	CASSSWEGLDTQYF
many	-	TRBV7-9	TRBJ2-7	TGTGCCAGCAGCTCCAGACAGTACTACGAGCAGTACTTC	CASSSRQYYEQYF
many	TRBD2	TRBV2	TRBJ2-3	TGTGCCAGCAGTGAGATAGCGGGAGGCCTTGGGACAGATACGCAGTATTTT	CASSEIAGGLGTDTQYF
many	TRBD2	TRBV7-9	TRBJ2-7	TGTGCCAGCAGCGCAGTCGGGACTAGCGTATACGAGCAGTACTTC	CASSAVGTSVYEQYF
few	TRBD2	TRBV9	TRBJ2-7	TGTGCCAGCAGCGTAGATAGCGGGATGTCGACCTACGAGCAGTACTTC	CASSVDSGMSTYEQYF
few	-	TRBV29-1	TRBJ2-3	TGCAGCGTTGGGGGGGGGACAACAGATACGCAGTATTTT	CSVGGGTTDTQYF
many	-	TRBV14	TRBJ1-1	TGTGCCAGCAGCCCTCCAGTCGACACGGGGGTTGAAGCTTTCTTT	CASSPPVDTGVEAFF
-	TRBD1	TRBV20-1	TRBJ1-1	TGCAGTGCTAGTAGAAGGGACAGGGGGCCAACTGAAGCTTTCTTT	CSASRRDRGPTEAFF
-	-	TRBV2	TRBJ2-7	TGTGCCATGACTAGTAACTCCTACGAGCAGTACTTC	CAMTSNSYEQYF
many	-	TRBV28	TRBJ2-5	TGTGCCAGCAGTTTAAGAGGGACAAAGACCCAGTACTTC	CASSLRGTKTQYF
many	TRBD2	TRBV7-3	TRBJ2-3	TGTGCCAGCAGCTTTTCCGGGAGGTCAGATACGCAGTATTTT	CASSFSGRSDTQYF
-	TRBD1	TRBV4-2	TRBJ1-6	TGTGCCAGCAGCCGACAGGGGCCCTTACCCCTCCACTTT	CASSRQGPLPLHF
-	TRBD1	TRBV2	TRBJ1-5	TGTGCCAGTAACGACAGGGGAAATCAGCCCCAGCATTTT	CASNDRGNQPQHF
many	TRBD2	TRBV28	TRBJ2-1	TGTGCCAGCAGTCCCAGCTGGGGGGGTGAGCAGTTCTTC	CASSPSWGGEQFF
many	TRBD2	TRBV20-1	TRBJ2-1	TGCAGTGCTAGAGATAGTAAGGCTAGCGGGGGCAATGAGCAGTTCTTC	CSARDSKASGGNEQFF
many	-	TRBV28	TRBJ1-5	TGTGCCAGCAGTTTTGGAGGGGTGGGACAGCCCCAGCATTTT	CASSFGGVGQPQHF
-	-	TRBV5-6	TRBJ1-4	TGTGCCAGCAGCTTGGCAGGGAGACCAGAAAAACTGTTTTTT	CASSLAGRPEKLFF
-	-	TRBV28	TRBJ2-1	TGTGCCAGCAGTCTAACGCAACGGGAGCAGTTCTTC	CASSLTQREQFF
-	TRBD2	TRBV27	TRBJ2-7	TGTGCCAGCAGTGAACACCTGACTAGCGCATTACGAGAGCAGTACTTC	CASSEHLTSALREQYF
-	TRBD2	TRBV5-4	TRBJ2-7	TGTGCCAGCAGCTTTAGGCGGGAGGGCGAGCAGTACTTC	CASSFRREGEQYF
few	-	TRBV6-5	TRBJ1-5	TGTGCCAGCAGTTACTCCAGTAATCAGCCCCAGCATTTT	CASSYSSNQPQHF
-	-	TRBV14	TRBJ2-2	TGTGCCAGCAGCCGGACATCGAACACCGGGGAGCTGTTTTTT	CASSRTSNTGELFF
many	-	TRBV11-2	TRBJ2-3	TGTGCCAGCAGCCGACAGGACCCACGCACAGATACGCAGTATTTT	CASSRQDPRTDTQYF
many	TRBD1	TRBV3-1	TRBJ1-2	TGTGCCAGCAGCCCCACCCAACGACAGGGTAACGGCTACACCTTC	CASSPTQRQGNGYTF
few	TRBD1	TRBV28	TRBJ1-2	TGTGCCAGCACCGACGACAGGGGGCTGCTCTATGGCTACACCTTC	CASTDDRGLLYGYTF
many	TRBD2	TRBV28	TRBJ2-1	TGTGCCAGCATAGCGGGACTGAACAATGAGCAGTTCTTC	CASIAGLNNEQFF
many	TRBD2	TRBV6-1	TRBJ2-3	TGTGCCAGCAGTGCCGGACTAGCGGAGGTAGATACGCAGTATTTT	CASSAGLAEVDTQYF
many	-	TRBV6-5	TRBJ1-2	TGTGCCAGCAGTTACGGGGGAAACTATGGCTACACCTTC	CASSYGGNYGYTF
few	-	TRBV28	TRBJ1-5	TGTGCCAGCAGTTCAAACAGGGCTTTTGGCAATCAGCCCCAGCATTTT	CASSSNRAFGNQPQHF
-	-	TRBV5-1	TRBJ1-1	TGCGCCAGCAGCTTGGACAGCCACACTGAAGCTTTCTTT	CASSLDSHTEAFF
-	-	TRBV20-1	TRBJ2-5	TGCAGTGCTAGAGCTGGGCCAGCACAAGAGACCCAGTACTTC	CSARAGPAQETQYF
many	-	TRBV12-3/TRBV12-4	TRBJ1-2	TGTGCCAGCAGTTTGTTAGGGGGGGATAGTGGCTACACCTTC	CASSLLGGDSGYTF
few	-	TRBV20-1	TRBJ1-5	TGCAGTGCTAGAGCCGCCGAGTATCAGCCCCAGCATTTT	CSARAAEYQPQHF
many	TRBD2	TRBV11-2	TRBJ2-2	TGTGCCAGCAGTGGGACTAGCGGGATTAACACCGGGGAGCTGTTTTTT	CASSGTSGINTGELFF
few	-	TRBV29-1	TRBJ1-2	TGCAGCGCAAGGGTGGGCGACTATGGCTACACCTTC	CSARVGDYGYTF
few	-	TRBV24-1	TRBJ2-5	TGTGCCACCAGTGATCGTGACGGGACGCAGAAAGAGACCCAGTACTTC	CATSDRDGTQKETQYF
many	-	TRBV2	TRBJ2-2	TGTGCCAGCAGCGAGGGACTTTCGAACACCGGGGAGCTGTTTTTT	CASSEGLSNTGELFF
many	-	TRBV5-6	TRBJ2-3	TGTGCCAGCAGCTCGCGGTTTTATCAGGGTTATAATGCAGATACGCAGTATTTT	CASSSRFYQGYNADTQYF
once	TRBD1	TRBV11-2	TRBJ2-5	TGTGCCAGCAGCTCAAAATCAGGGGGCCCGGGAGAGACCCAGTACTTC	CASSSKSGGPGETQYF
many	TRBD2	TRBV7-2	TRBJ2-1	TGTGCCAGCAGCTTAGGTCTGGCTAGCGGCTACAATGAGCAGTTCTTC	CASSLGLASGYNEQFF
many	TRBD2	TRBV2	TRBJ2-2	TGTGCCAGCGTTATCAGCGGGAGACCCGGGGAGCTGTTTTTT	CASVISGRPGELFF
many	-	TRBV12-3/TRBV12-4	TRBJ2-2	TGTGCCAGCGTGGACGGTGGGAGGAGAGTGTTTTTT	CASVDGGRRVFF
many	-	TRBV4-1	TRBJ1-1	TGCGCCAGCAGAGGGATTCTCCGGTACACTGAAGCTTTCTTT	CASRGILRYTEAFF
-	-	TRBV7-2	TRBJ2-2	TGTGCCAGCAGCCCACAAACCCTGGTGGGCCCCGCGGGCGGGGAGCTGTTTTTT	CASSPQTLVGPAGGELFF
-	TRBD1	TRBV5-4	TRBJ1-4	TGTGCCAGCAGCCCTGACAGGGATGGGGAAAAACTGTTTTTT	CASSPDRDGEKLFF
many	TRBD2	TRBV28	TRBJ2-3	TGTGCCAGCAGCCCGCTCACGGGAGGGAGCGGTACGCAGTATTTT	CASSPLTGGSGTQYF
many	-	TRBV29-1	TRBJ2-1	TGCAGCGTTGAAAGGGAGGGGGCCATCTACAATGAGCAGTTCTTC	CSVEREGAIYNEQFF
-	-	TRBV6-9	TRBJ2-7	TGTGCCAGCAGTTATGGGGTGGGGATCTCCTACGAGCAGTACTTC	CASSYGVGISYEQYF
-	TRBD2	TRBV6-4	TRBJ2-1	TGTGCCAGCAGTGACGAAGCGGGAGGGCGGAATGAGCAGTTCTTC	CASSDEAGGRNEQFF
-	TRBD2	TRBV18	TRBJ2-5	TGTGCCAGCTCACCAACCGGGACTAGCGGAGAGACCCAGTACTTC	CASSPTGTSGETQYF
few	TRBD1	TRBV7-3	TRBJ2-1	TGTGCCAGCAGCATGACAGGGTACAATGAGCAGTTCTTC	CASSMTGYNEQFF
-	TRBD1	TRBV27	TRBJ2-1	TGTGCCAGCCCCGGGACAGGGGGCAATGAGCAGTTCTTC	CASPGTGGNEQFF